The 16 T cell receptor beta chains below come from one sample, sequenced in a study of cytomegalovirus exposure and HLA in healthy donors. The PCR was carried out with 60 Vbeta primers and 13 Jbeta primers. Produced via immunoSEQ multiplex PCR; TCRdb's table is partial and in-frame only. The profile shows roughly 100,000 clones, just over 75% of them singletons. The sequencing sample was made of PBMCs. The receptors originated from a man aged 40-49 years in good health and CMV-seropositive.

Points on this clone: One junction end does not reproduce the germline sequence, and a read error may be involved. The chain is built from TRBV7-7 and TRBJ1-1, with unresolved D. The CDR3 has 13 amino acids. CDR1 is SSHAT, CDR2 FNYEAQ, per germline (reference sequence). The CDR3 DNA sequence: TGTGCTAGCAGCCGAACAACGAACACTGAAGCTTTCTTT. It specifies CASSRTTNTEAFF.

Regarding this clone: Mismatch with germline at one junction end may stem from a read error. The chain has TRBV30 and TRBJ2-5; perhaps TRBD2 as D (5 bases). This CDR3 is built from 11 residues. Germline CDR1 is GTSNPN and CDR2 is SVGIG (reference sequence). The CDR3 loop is CAWSREETQYF. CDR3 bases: TGCGCCTGGAGTAGGGAGGAGACCCAGTACTTC.

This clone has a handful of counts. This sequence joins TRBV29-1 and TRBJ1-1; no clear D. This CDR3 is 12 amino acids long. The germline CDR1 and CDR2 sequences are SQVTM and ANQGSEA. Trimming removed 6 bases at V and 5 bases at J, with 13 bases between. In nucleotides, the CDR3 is TGCAGCGTGGACTCAGTGGTTACTGAAGCTTTCTTT. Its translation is CSVDSVVTEAFF.

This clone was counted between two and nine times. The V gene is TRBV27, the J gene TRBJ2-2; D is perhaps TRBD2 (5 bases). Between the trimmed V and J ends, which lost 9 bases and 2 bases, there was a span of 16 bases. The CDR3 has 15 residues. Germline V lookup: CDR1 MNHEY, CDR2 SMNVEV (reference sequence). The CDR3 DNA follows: TGTGCCAGTCGGGGAGCCTTGGTAAACACCGGGGAGCTGTTTTTT. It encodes CASRGALVNTGELFF.

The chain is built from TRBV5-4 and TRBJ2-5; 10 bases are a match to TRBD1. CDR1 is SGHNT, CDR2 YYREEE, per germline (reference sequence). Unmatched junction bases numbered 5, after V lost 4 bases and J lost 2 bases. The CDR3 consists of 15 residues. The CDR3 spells CASSARDRGQETQYF. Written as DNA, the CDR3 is TGTGCCAGCAGCGCCCGGGACAGGGGACAAGAGACCCAGTACTTC.

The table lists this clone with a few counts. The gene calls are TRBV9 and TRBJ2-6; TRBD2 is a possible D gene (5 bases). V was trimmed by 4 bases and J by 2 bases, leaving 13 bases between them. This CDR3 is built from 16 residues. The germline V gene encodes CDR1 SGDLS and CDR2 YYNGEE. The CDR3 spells CASSSRGEAGANVLTF. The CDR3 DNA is TGTGCCAGCAGCTCCCGGGGTGAGGCTGGGGCCAACGTCCTGACTTTC.

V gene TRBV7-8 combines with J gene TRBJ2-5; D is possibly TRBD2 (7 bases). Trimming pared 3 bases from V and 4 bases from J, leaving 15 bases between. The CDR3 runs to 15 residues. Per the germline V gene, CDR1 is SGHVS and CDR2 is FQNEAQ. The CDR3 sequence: CASSFGGLAVETQYF. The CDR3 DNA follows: TGTGCCAGCAGCTTTGGGGGGCTAGCGGTAGAGACCCAGTACTTC.

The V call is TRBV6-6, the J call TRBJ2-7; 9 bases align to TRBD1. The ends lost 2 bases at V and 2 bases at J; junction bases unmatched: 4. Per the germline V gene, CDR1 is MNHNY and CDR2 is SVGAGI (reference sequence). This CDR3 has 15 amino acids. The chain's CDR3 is CASSYEGQGPYEQYF. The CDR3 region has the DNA TGTGCCAGCAGTTACGAGGGACAGGGCCCCTACGAGCAGTACTTC.

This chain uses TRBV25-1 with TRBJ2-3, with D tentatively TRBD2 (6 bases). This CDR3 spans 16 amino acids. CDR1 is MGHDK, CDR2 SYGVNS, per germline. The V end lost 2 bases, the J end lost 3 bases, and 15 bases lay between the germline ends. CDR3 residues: CASSEKLGLRTDTQYF. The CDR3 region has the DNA TGTGCCAGCAGTGAAAAGCTTGGACTAAGGACAGATACGCAGTATTTT.

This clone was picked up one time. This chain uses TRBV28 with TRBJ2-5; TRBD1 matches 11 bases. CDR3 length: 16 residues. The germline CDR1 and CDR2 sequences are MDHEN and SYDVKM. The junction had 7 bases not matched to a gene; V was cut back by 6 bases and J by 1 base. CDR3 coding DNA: TGTGCCAGCAGGGCACGCGGACAGGGGGCCCAAGAGACCCAGTACTTC. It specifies CASRARGQGAQETQYF. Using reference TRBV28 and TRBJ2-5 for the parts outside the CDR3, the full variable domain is DVKVTQSSRYLVKRTGEKVFLECVQDMDHENMFWYRQDPGLGLRLIYFSYDVKMKEKGDIPEGYSVSREKKERFSLILESASTNQTSMYLCASRARGQGAQETQYFGPGTRLLVL.

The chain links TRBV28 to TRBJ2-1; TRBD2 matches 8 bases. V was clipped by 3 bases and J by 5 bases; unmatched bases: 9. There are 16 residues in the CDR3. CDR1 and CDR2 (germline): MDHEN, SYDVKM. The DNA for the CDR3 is TGTGCCAGCAGTTTGATTGGGACTAGTTCCCACAATGAGCAGTTCTTC. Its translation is CASSLIGTSSHNEQFF.

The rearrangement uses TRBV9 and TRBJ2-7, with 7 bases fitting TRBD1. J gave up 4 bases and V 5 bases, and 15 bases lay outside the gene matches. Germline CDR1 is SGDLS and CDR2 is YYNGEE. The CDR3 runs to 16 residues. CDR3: CASSPHPRDSPYEQYF. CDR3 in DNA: TGTGCCAGCAGTCCCCACCCCCGGGACAGTCCTTACGAGCAGTACTTC.

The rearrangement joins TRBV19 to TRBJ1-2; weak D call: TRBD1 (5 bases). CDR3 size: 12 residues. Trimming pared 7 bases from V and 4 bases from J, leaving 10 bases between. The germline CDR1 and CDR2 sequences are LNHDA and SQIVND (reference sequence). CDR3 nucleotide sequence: TGTGCCAGTAACTCAGGGCTCTATGGCTACACCTTC. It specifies CASNSGLYGYTF.

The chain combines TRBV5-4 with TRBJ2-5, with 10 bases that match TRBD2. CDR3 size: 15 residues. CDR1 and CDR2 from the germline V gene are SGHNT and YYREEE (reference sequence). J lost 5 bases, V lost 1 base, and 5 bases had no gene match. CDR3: CASSLRSGGPETQYF. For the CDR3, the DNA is TGTGCCAGCAGCTTGCGTAGCGGGGGGCCGGAGACCCAGTACTTC.

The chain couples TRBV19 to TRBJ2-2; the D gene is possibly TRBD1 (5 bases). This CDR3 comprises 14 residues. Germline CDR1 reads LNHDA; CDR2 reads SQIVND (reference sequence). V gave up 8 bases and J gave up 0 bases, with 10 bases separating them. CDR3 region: CASPWGANTGELFF. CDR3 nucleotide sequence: TGTGCCAGTCCTTGGGGCGCGAACACCGGGGAGCTGTTTTTT. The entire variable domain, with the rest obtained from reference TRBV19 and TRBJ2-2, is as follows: DGGITQSPKYLFRKEGQNVTLSCEQNLNHDAMYWYRQDPGQGLRLIYYSQIVNDFQKGDIAEGYSVSREKKESFPLTVTSAQKNPTAFYLCASPWGANTGELFFGEGSRLTVL.

The CDR3 DNA reads as TGTGCCACCAGCAGAGTTATCTCTAGCGGGAGAGGGGGGGATACGCAGTATTTT. Protein sequence: CATSRVISSGRGGDTQYF. The rearrangement joins TRBV15 to TRBJ2-3, with TRBD2 matching 10 bases. J lost 6 bases, V lost 1 base, and 13 bases had no gene match. CDR1 is LNHNV and CDR2 is YYDKDF in the germline V gene (reference sequence). This CDR3 has 18 residues.